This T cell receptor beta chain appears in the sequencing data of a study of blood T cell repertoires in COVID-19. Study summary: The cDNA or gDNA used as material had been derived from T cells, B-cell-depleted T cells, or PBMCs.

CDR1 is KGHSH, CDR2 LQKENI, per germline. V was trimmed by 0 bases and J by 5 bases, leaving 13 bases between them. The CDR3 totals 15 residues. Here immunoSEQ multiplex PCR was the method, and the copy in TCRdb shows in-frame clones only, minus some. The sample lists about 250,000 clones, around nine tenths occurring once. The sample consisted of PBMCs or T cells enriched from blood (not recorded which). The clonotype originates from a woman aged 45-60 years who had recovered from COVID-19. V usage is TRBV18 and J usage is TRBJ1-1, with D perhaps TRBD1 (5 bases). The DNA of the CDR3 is TGTGCCAGCTCACCACCGACGCGGGGCGGAACTGAAGCTTTCTTT. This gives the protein CASSPPTRGGTEAFF.